The sequence of this T cell receptor (beta chain) was determined in a study of cytomegalovirus exposure and HLA in healthy donors. Study conclusions and caveats: The study recorded around 160 TCR beta chains that were cytomegalovirus-associated. The authors reported that TCR beta sequences could predict HLA-A and HLA-B alleles. These predictions were accurate for most subjects in the first cohort.

Remarks on this clone: Its specificity is not known.

PCR primers comprised 60 Vbeta and 13 Jbeta primers. In the study's own analysis: Approximately 9.9 million of tens of millions of unique TCR beta chains were shared, per a later count. Some clones are missing from TCRdb's copy, which holds only in-frame ones; the method was immunoSEQ multiplex PCR. V and J calls and clone size come straight from that table; D and trimming were deduced from the DNA. The sample holds about 120,000 clones, more than 60% seen once. This receptor was identified in a woman aged 40 to 50 in good health and CMV-seronegative. The specimen sequenced was PBMCs.

The CDR3 nucleotides are TGTGCCAGCAACCACAGGGGCGGGAGGTCTGGGGCCAACGTCCTGACTTTC. Translating gives CASNHRGGRSGANVLTF. J is TRBJ2-6 and V is TRBV11-2, with D perhaps matching TRBD2 (8 bases). V gave up 7 bases and J gave up 1 base, with 17 bases separating them. Germline V gene lookup returns CDR1 SGHAT and CDR2 FQNNGV. The CDR3 is 17 amino acids.